These 19 T cell receptor beta chains were sequenced from one sample in a study of T-cell memory formation after mild COVID-19. TCRdb analysed the 5' RACE reads with MiXCR anew, one entry per CDR3 protein. The table shows approximately 35,000 distinct CDR3 sequences, with more than 20% occurring only once. Sequenced: PBMCs or a T cell subset sorted from them (not recorded which). These receptors were taken from an adult who had mild COVID-19 (a few samples of this study predate the infection). Cell type and time point are not known.

V is TRBV5-1 and J is TRBJ2-1; no definite D call. The CDR3 is made up of 14 amino acids. V lost 3 bases and J lost 5, with 12 bases in between. Germline V gene lookup returns CDR1 SGHRS and CDR2 YFSETQ. CDR3 sequence: CASSSQPGNNEQFF. CDR3 DNA sequence: TGCGCCAGCAGCTCCCAGCCAGGAAACAATGAGCAGTTCTTC.

This chain connects TRBV6-5 to TRBJ1-1; D gene ambiguous. The germline CDR1 and CDR2 sequences are MNHEY and SVGAGI. V dropped 2 bases and J dropped 5 bases, with 9 bases sitting between them. The CDR3 runs 13 residues. The CDR3 DNA is TGTGCCAGCAGTTACCGGCTGGGAACTGAAGCTTTCTTT. It translates to CASSYRLGTEAFF.

The chain uses TRBV5-1 and TRBJ2-7, with 7 bases that match TRBD1. The V gene's germline CDR1 is SGHRS and CDR2 YFSETQ. The CDR3 is 15 amino acids. V was pared by 4 bases and J by 3 bases, with 10 bases of the junction left unmatched. The DNA for the CDR3 is TGCGCCAGCAGCCTAATACAGGGGATGAGCTACGAGCAGTACTTC. Translating it yields CASSLIQGMSYEQYF.

This clonotype was seen a handful of times. The CDR3 coding sequence is TGTGCCAGCTCCGGTCGGGACTCCCGGAACACTGAAGCTTTCTTT. It yields the protein CASSGRDSRNTEAFF. The chain combines TRBV18 with TRBJ1-1, with a possible D match to TRBD1 (5 bases). V lost 6 bases to trimming and J lost 1 base, with 15 bases between them. The CDR3 totals 15 residues. Germline CDR1 KGHSH, CDR2 LQKENI.

This clonotype was recorded at least ten times. V gene TRBV5-1 combines with J gene TRBJ1-1; 7 bases match TRBD1. The CDR3 covers 16 residues. The V gene's germline CDR1 is SGHRS and CDR2 YFSETQ. The junction had 5 bases not matched to a gene; V was cut back by 0 bases and J by 0 bases. In nucleotides, the CDR3 is TGCGCCAGCAGCTTGGCTCCGACAGGGATGAACACTGAAGCTTTCTTT. Encoded protein: CASSLAPTGMNTEAFF.

This clonotype showed up many times. In DNA, the CDR3 is TGCGCCAGCAGCTTGAGTAGCGGGGTCTCCAATGAGCAGTTCTTC. Translation: CASSLSSGVSNEQFF. The V gene is TRBV5-1, the J gene TRBJ2-1, with 8 bases aligning to TRBD2. Germline V gene sequence: CDR1 SGHRS, CDR2 YFSETQ. The CDR3 contains 15 residues. Trimming removed 1 base from V and 6 bases from J; junction bases left unmatched: 6.

This clonotype was observed many times. The genes are TRBV6-1 and TRBJ2-7; D not resolved. Germline lookup yields CDR1 MNHNS and CDR2 SASEGT. The CDR3 sequence is 13 residues long. Between the trimmed V and J ends, which lost 8 bases and 3 bases, there was a span of 14 bases. CDR3 DNA sequence: TGTGCCAGCTGTCGGACGGACCTCTACGAGCAGTACTTC. It is translated as CASCRTDLYEQYF.

Ten or more counts support this clonotype. The chain uses TRBV7-8 and TRBJ2-3, with a possible D match to TRBD2 (6 bases). Germline V gene lookup returns CDR1 SGHVS and CDR2 FQNEAQ. The V gene lost 3 bases and the J gene lost 4 bases, with 11 bases spanning the gap. The CDR3 runs 14 residues. The chain's CDR3 is CASSLASDADTQYF. CDR3 DNA: TGTGCCAGCAGCTTGGCTAGCGACGCAGATACGCAGTATTTT.

Ten or more counts support this clonotype. The V gene is TRBV6-7, the J gene TRBJ2-5; 10 nucleotides agree with TRBD1. TRBV6-7 is labeled an ORF, and its function is uncertain. The V gene end was trimmed by 5 bases and the J gene end by 6 bases; junction bases not matched to a gene: 6. CDR3 length: 14 amino acids. In nucleotides, the CDR3 is TGTGCCAGCAGTCCGGGACAGGGGTGGAAGACCCAGTACTTC. Encoded protein: CASSPGQGWKTQYF.

This clonotype was seen repeatedly, ten times or more. The V gene is TRBV12-3 or TRBV12-4, the J gene TRBJ2-1; D is ambiguous. V was trimmed by 2 bases and J by 5 bases, leaving 10 bases between them. The CDR3 runs to 14 residues. CDR3: CASSLTRINNEQFF. In DNA form, the CDR3 reads TGTGCCAGCAGTTTAACAAGAATAAACAATGAGCAGTTCTTC.

This clonotype has ten or more counts. The rearrangement links TRBV7-9 to TRBJ2-4; tentative D call: TRBD2 (5 bases). The CDR3 is 13 amino acids. In germline, CDR1 is SEHNR, CDR2 FQNEAQ (reference sequence). The V end lost 1 base, the J end lost 7 bases, and 8 bases lay between the germline ends. CDR3 in amino acids: CASSLDGMNIQYF. CDR3 DNA: TGTGCCAGCAGCTTAGACGGGATGAACATTCAGTACTTC.

The sample holds many counts of this clonotype. The CDR3 here is CAWGFSGANVLTF. CDR3 bases: TGTGCCTGGGGGTTCTCTGGGGCCAACGTCCTGACTTTC. The chain uses TRBV30 and TRBJ2-6; no firm D call. In germline, CDR1 is GTSNPN, CDR2 SVGIG (reference sequence). The V end lost 5 bases, the J end lost 0 bases, and 5 bases lay between the germline ends. The CDR3 totals 13 residues.

The chain combines TRBV7-8 with TRBJ2-3; the match to TRBD1 covers 9 bases. The V segment lost 5 bases and the J segment 4 bases; nucleotides outside the gene matches: 4. From germline, CDR1 is SGHVS and CDR2 FQNEAQ. The CDR3 sequence is 14 residues long. The CDR3 coding sequence is TGTGCCAGCAGCCACGGGACAGGGTCAGATACGCAGTATTTT. It translates to CASSHGTGSDTQYF.

This chain links TRBV23-1 with TRBJ2-2; D gene ambiguous. TRBV23-1 qualifies as an ORF whose function is uncertain. Between the trimmed V and J ends, which lost 7 bases and 0 bases, there was a span of 9 bases. This CDR3 comprises 14 residues. The CDR3 here is CASTLPTNTGELFF. The CDR3 DNA reads as TGCGCCAGCACCCTCCCGACGAACACCGGGGAGCTGTTTTTT.

This clonotype showed up many times. This sequence joins TRBV4-3 and TRBJ2-7; no reliable D call. Germline CDR1 is LGHNA and CDR2 is YSLEER. This CDR3 has 12 amino acids. Between the trimmed V and J ends, which lost 8 bases and 3 bases, there was a span of 11 bases. CDR3 sequence (DNA): TGCGCCAGCGGACCATTTGGCTACGAGCAGTACTTC. This translates into CASGPFGYEQYF.

V is TRBV19 and J is TRBJ1-1; D is perhaps TRBD1 (5 bases). V dropped 8 bases and J dropped 1 base, with 8 bases sitting between them. CDR3 size: 12 residues. Germline assignment: CDR1 LNHDA and CDR2 SQIVND (reference sequence). Written as DNA, the CDR3 is TGTGCCAGTTGGGACTGGAACACTGAAGCTTTCTTT. The encoded protein is CASWDWNTEAFF.

This clonotype was observed many times. This chain uses TRBV30 with TRBJ2-2, with 8 nucleotides matching TRBD1. The CDR3 totals 16 residues. Trimming removed 3 bases from V and 1 base from J; junction bases left unmatched: 7. Germline CDR1 is GTSNPN and CDR2 is SVGIG (reference sequence). The CDR3 coding sequence is TGTGCCTGGAGAGGGGACAGGCGGCAGAACACCGGGGAGCTGTTTTTT. As protein: CAWRGDRRQNTGELFF.

This clonotype counts as medium-sized. The chain is built from TRBV7-2 and TRBJ2-3; TRBD1 matches 7 bases. V trimming: 6 bases; J trimming: 4 bases; junction bases outside the gene matches: 10. The CDR3 spans 15 residues. In germline, CDR1 is SGHTA, CDR2 FQGNSA. The CDR3 region has the DNA TGTGCCAGCAGATCGCACAGAACAGGGGCAGATACGCAGTATTTT. It yields the protein CASRSHRTGADTQYF.

This chain connects TRBV19 to TRBJ1-1; possible D gene TRBD1, 5 bases. CDR3 size: 14 residues. V lost 6 bases, J lost 4 bases, and 15 bases lay in between. Germline CDR1 reads LNHDA; CDR2 reads SQIVND (reference sequence). CDR3 bases: TGTGCCAGTAGGTATAGGGGTGGAGGCACTGAAGCTTTCTTT. Translated: CASRYRGGGTEAFF.